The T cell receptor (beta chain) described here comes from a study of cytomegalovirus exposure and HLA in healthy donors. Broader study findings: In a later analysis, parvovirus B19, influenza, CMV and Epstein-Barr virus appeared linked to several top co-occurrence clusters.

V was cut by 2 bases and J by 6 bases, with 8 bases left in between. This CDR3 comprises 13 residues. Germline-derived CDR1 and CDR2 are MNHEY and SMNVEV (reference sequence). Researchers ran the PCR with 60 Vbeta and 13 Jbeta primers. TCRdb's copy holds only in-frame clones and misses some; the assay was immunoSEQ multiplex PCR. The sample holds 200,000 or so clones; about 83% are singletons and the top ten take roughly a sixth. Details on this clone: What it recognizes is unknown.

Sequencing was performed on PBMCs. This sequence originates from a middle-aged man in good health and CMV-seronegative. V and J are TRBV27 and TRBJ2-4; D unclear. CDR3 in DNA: TGTGCCAGCAGTTTAGGGCGTGGAAACATTCAGTACTTC. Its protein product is CASSLGRGNIQYF.